Listed here is a single T cell receptor (beta chain). Antigen: not known. The data stem from a study of cytomegalovirus exposure and HLA in healthy donors. Study results and caveats: Around 18,000 TCR beta sequences were associated with HLA alleles at 0.05 false discovery rate in a later analysis. Confirmation in vitro established that a few CMV-associated chains were specific for CMV antigens. Many donors carried some public TCRs, although rarity characterized most TCR sequences. Fewer N-insertions than the roughly 670-donor mean were reportedly shown by an Asian-associated ancestry cluster in a later analysis.

This CDR3 is 14 amino acids long. Germline loops: CDR1 MNHNY, CDR2 SVGAGI (reference sequence). V gave up 0 bases and J gave up 6 bases; unmatched junction bases: 4. Researchers ran the PCR with 60 Vbeta and 13 Jbeta primers. Repertoires were generated with immunoSEQ multiplex PCR, while TCRdb's copy carries only in-frame clones and drops some. The data show about 280,000 clones, around 90% seen once. The sequencing sample was made of PBMCs. V and J are TRBV6-6 and TRBJ2-7, with 8 bases lining up with TRBD1. The receptor comes from a woman between 18 and 29 years old in good health and CMV-seronegative. The CDR3 region has the DNA TGTGCCAGCAGTTACTCGTCACAGGGGGGCGAGCAGTACTTC. Its protein product is CASSYSSQGGEQYF.